The 11 T cell receptor beta chains listed next were all sequenced from one sample in a study of T cell responses to AZD1222 COVID-19 vaccine. The method was immunoSEQ multiplex PCR; TCRdb's version includes in-frame clones alone and lacks a portion of them. The sample contains about 120,000 clones, around 90% of which appear only once. The sample was peripheral blood, taken on day 0 of AZD1222 vaccination. The receptors stem from an adult in good health.

The chain carries TRBV29-1 and TRBJ1-3, with a possible D match to TRBD1 (5 bases). The CDR3 totals 12 residues. The germline CDR1 and CDR2 sequences are SQVTM and ANQGSEA. The CDR3 reads CLAKGAGNTIYF. The CDR3 bases are TGCCTTGCGAAAGGGGCTGGAAACACCATATATTTT. The variable domain in full, with the rest retrieved from reference TRBV29-1 and TRBJ1-3, is SAVISQKPSRDICQRGTSLTIQCQVDSQVTMMFWYRQQPGQSLTLIATANQGSEATYESGFVIDKFPISRPNLTFSTLTVSNMSPEDSSIYLCLAKGAGNTIYFGEGSWLTVV.

This chain connects TRBV20-1 to TRBJ2-7, with D uncertain. This CDR3 comprises 11 residues. V gave up 3 bases and J gave up 3 bases, with 6 bases separating them. Germline assignment: CDR1 DFQATT and CDR2 SNEGSKA (reference sequence). The CDR3 is CSASSVYEQYF. As DNA, the CDR3 is TGCAGTGCTAGTAGTGTCTACGAGCAGTACTTC.

The chain couples TRBV6-5 to TRBJ1-1; tentatively, D is TRBD1 (5 bases). There are 14 residues in the CDR3. The V and J ends lost 6 bases and 2 bases respectively, with 13 bases between them. Germline V gene sequence: CDR1 MNHEY, CDR2 SVGAGI. The CDR3 here is CASRQRQTNTEAFF. DNA of the CDR3: TGTGCCAGCAGACAGAGACAGACAAACACTGAAGCTTTCTTT.

CDR3 in DNA: TGTGCCAGCTCACCGGTGGGAGGAAGCACAGATACGCAGTATTTT. Translation gives CASSPVGGSTDTQYF. The chain has TRBV18 and TRBJ2-3, with a weak D call TRBD2 (6 bases). CDR1 is KGHSH, CDR2 LQKENI, per germline. The CDR3 loop spans 15 amino acids. The V and J ends lost 3 bases and 0 bases respectively, with 10 bases between them.

The rearrangement joins TRBV7-8 to TRBJ1-1; 9 bases line up with TRBD1. This CDR3 contains 18 residues. V shed 5 bases and J 4 bases; nucleotides not matched to a gene: 17. Germline CDR1 is SGHVS and CDR2 is FQNEAQ. The CDR3 nucleotides read TGTGCCAGCAGCCAACCGGGACAGGGAGTGCTCAGAGGCACTGAAGCTTTCTTT. It encodes CASSQPGQGVLRGTEAFF.

This chain connects TRBV7-2 to TRBJ2-5, with D hard to call. Germline V gene data show CDR1 as SGHTA and CDR2 as FQGNSA. The CDR3 runs 13 residues. V was clipped by 1 base and J by 5 bases, with 8 bases between them. CDR3 DNA sequence: TGTGCCAGCAGCTTAGGCCACCGGGAGACCCAGTACTTC. It specifies CASSLGHRETQYF. The complete variable domain, with remaining parts taken from reference TRBV7-2 and TRBJ2-5, reads GAGVSQSPSNKVTEKGKDVELRCDPISGHTALYWYRQSLGQGLEFLIYFQGNSAPDKSGLPSDRFSAERTGGSVSTLTIQRTQQEDSAVYLCASSLGHRETQYFGPGTRLLVL.

This clone has just one count. The genes are TRBV7-9 and TRBJ1-2; D is ambiguous. Trimming stripped 2 bases from V and 10 bases from J, with 11 bases between. Germline V gives CDR1 SEHNR, CDR2 FQNEAQ (reference sequence). The CDR3 totals 12 residues. As DNA, the CDR3 is TGTGCCAGCAGCTTAAACTTGTGGGACTACACCTTC. Its protein is CASSLNLWDYTF.

For the CDR3, the DNA is TGTGCCAGCAGCCCAACGACAGGGTCCGGCTACACCTTC. Its translation is CASSPTTGSGYTF. The chain is built from TRBV16 and TRBJ1-2; 7 positions match TRBD1. This CDR3 is built from 13 residues. Germline lookup yields CDR1 KGHSY and CDR2 FQNENV. V lost 4 bases and J lost 8; bases outside the gene matches: 7.

The J gene is TRBJ1-2, the V gene TRBV28, with D possibly TRBD1 on 5 matching bases. This CDR3 spans 16 amino acids. V was clipped by 3 bases and J by 3 bases, with 17 bases between them. CDR1 MDHEN and CDR2 SYDVKM come from the germline V gene. The CDR3: CASSFSSRGEDYGYTF. The CDR3 DNA reads as TGTGCCAGCAGTTTCTCCTCGAGAGGGGAGGACTATGGCTACACCTTC.

The chain combines TRBV15 with TRBJ2-1, with 12 bases identical to TRBD2. This CDR3 is 16 amino acids long. V trimming: 5 bases; J trimming: 8 bases; junction bases outside the gene matches: 10. Germline V gene lookup returns CDR1 LNHNV and CDR2 YYDKDF (reference sequence). CDR3 sequence reads: CATSQLTSGRVHEQFF. DNA for the CDR3: TGTGCCACCAGCCAACTGACTAGCGGGAGAGTTCATGAGCAGTTCTTC. The whole variable domain, remainder taken from reference TRBV15 and TRBJ2-1, is DAMVIQNPRYQVTQFGKPVTLSCSQTLNHNVMYWYQQKSSQAPKLLFHYYDKDFNNEADTPDNFQSRRPNTSFCFLDIRSPGLGDTAMYLCATSQLTSGRVHEQFFGPGTRLTVL.

The gene calls are TRBV27 and TRBJ1-4; 7 nucleotides line up with TRBD1. The CDR3 totals 17 residues. The germline CDR1 and CDR2 sequences are MNHEY and SMNVEV (reference sequence). V trimming: 5 bases; J trimming: 3 bases; junction bases outside the gene matches: 12. The CDR3, as DNA: TGTGCCAGCAGTCCACTACTCTCAGGGGGAGCTAATGAAAAACTGTTTTTT. Translated, it gives CASSPLLSGGANEKLFF.